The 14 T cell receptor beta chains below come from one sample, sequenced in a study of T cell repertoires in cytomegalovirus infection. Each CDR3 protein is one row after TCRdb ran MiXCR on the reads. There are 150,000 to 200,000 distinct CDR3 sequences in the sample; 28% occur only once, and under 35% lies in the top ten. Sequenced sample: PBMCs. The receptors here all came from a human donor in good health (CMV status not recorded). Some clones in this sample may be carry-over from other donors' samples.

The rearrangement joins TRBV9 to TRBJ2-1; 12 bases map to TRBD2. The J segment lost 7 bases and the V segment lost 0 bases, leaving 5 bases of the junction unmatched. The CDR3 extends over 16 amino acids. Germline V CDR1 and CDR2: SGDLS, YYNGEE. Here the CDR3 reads CASSVALAGGRNEQFF. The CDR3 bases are TGTGCCAGCAGCGTAGCCCTAGCGGGGGGGCGGAATGAGCAGTTCTTC.

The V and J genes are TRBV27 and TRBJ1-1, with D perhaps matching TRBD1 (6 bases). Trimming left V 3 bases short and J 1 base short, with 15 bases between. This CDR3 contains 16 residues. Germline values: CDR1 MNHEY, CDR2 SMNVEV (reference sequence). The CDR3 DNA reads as TGTGCCAGCAGTTTGGGGGGCCACTTTAGGAACACTGAAGCTTTCTTT. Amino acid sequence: CASSLGGHFRNTEAFF.

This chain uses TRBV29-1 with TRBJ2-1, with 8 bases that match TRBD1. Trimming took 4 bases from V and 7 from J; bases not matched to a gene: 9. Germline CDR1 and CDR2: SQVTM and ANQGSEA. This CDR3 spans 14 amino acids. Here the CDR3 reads CSVAGRGLGNEQFF. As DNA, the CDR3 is TGCAGCGTTGCCGGCAGGGGGCTAGGAAATGAGCAGTTCTTC.

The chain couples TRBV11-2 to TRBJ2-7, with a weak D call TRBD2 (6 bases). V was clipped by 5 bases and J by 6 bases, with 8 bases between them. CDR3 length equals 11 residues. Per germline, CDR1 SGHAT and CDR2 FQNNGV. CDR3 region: CASSGGGEQYF. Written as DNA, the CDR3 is TGTGCCAGCAGCGGGGGAGGCGAGCAGTACTTC.

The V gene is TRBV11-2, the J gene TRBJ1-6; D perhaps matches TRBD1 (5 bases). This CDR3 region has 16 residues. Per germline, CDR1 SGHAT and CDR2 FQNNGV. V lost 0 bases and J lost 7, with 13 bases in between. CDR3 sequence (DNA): TGTGCCAGCAGCTTAGATTTATGGGGACCGAATTCACCCCTCCACTTT. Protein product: CASSLDLWGPNSPLHF.

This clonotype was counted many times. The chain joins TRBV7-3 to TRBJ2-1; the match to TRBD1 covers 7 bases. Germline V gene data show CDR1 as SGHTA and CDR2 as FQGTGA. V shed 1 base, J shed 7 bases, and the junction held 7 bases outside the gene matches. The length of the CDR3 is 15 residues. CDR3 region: CASSLRGGVKNEQFF. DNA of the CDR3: TGTGCCAGCAGCTTAAGAGGGGGCGTTAAGAATGAGCAGTTCTTC. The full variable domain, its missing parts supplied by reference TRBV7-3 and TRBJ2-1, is GAGVSQTPSNKVTEKGKYVELRCDPISGHTALYWYRQSLGQGPEFLIYFQGTGAADDSGLPNDRFFAVRPEGSVSTLKIQRTERGDSAVYLCASSLRGGVKNEQFFGPGTRLTVL.

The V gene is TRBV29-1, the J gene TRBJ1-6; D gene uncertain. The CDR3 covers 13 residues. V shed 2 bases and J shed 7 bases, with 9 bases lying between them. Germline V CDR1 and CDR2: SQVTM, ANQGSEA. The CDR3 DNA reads TGCAGCGTTGAATTGGGGTCGAATTCACCCCTCCACTTT. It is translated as CSVELGSNSPLHF.

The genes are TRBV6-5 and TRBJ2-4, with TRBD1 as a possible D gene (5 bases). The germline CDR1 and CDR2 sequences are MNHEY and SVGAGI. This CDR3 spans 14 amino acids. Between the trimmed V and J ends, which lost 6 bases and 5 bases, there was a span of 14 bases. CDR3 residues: CASRPNRRQNIQYF. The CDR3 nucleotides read TGTGCCAGCAGACCCAACAGGCGACAAAACATTCAGTACTTC.

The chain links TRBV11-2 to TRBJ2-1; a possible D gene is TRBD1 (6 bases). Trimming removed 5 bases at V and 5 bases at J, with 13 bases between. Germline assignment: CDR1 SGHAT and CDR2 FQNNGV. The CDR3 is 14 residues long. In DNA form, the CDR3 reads TGTGCCAGCAGCCCCACAGGGACCCACAATGAGCAGTTCTTC. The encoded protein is CASSPTGTHNEQFF. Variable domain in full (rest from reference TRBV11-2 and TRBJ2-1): EAGVAQSPRYKIIEKRQSVAFWCNPISGHATLYWYQQILGQGPKLLIQFQNNGVVDDSQLPKDRFSAERLKGVDSTLKIQPAKLEDSAVYLCASSPTGTHNEQFFGPGTRLTVL.

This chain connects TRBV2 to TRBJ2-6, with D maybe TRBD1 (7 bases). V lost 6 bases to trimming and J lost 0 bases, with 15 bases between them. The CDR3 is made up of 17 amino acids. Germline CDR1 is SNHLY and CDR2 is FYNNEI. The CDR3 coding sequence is TGTGCCAGCAGATGGGACAGCGGGTCCTCTGGGGCCAACGTCCTGACTTTC. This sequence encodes CASRWDSGSSGANVLTF.

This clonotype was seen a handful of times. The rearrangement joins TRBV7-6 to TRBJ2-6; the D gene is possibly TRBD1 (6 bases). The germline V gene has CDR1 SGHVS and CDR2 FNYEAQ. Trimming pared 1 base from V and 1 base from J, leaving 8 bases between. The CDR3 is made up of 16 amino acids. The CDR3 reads CASSLVRGSGANVLTF. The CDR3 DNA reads TGTGCCAGCAGCTTAGTGAGGGGGTCTGGGGCCAACGTCCTGACTTTC.

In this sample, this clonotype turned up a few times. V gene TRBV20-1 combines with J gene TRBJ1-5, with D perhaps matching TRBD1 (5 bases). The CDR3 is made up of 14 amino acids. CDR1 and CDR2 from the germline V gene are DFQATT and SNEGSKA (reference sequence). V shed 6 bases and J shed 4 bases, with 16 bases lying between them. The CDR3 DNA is TGCAGTGCCGGAAGAGGGGTTACTAATCAGCCCCAGCATTTT. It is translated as CSAGRGVTNQPQHF.

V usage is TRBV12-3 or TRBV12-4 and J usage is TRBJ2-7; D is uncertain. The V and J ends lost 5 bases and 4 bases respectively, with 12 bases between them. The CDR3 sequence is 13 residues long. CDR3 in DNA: TGTGCCAGCAGTACGACAAGAGTATACGAGCAGTACTTC. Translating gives CASSTTRVYEQYF.

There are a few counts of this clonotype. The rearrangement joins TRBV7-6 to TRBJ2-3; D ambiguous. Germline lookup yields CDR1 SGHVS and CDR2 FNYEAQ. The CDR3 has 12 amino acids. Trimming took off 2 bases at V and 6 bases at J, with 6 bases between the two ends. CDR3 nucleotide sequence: TGTGCCAGCAGCTTATCCGCCGATACGCAGTATTTT. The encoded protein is CASSLSADTQYF.